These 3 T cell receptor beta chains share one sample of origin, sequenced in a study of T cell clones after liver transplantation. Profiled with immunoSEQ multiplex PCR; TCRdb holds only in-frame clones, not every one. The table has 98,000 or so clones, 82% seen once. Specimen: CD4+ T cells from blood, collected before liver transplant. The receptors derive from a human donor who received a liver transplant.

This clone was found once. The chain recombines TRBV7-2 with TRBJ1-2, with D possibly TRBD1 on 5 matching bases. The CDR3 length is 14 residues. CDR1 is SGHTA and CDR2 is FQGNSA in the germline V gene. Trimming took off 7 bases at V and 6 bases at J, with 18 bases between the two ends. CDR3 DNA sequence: TGTGCCAGCACCCCTGGAGGGGATCGCCATGGCTACACCTTC. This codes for CASTPGGDRHGYTF.

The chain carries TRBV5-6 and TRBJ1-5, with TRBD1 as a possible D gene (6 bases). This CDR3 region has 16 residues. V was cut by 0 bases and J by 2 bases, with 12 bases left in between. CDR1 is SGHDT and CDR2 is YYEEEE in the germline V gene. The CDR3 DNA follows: TGTGCCAGCAGCTTGGGTGCGGGGGGGCGCAATCAGCCCCAGCATTTT. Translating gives CASSLGAGGRNQPQHF. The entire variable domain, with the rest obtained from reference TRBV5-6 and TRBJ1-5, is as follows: DAGVTQSPTHLIKTRGQQVTLRCSPKSGHDTVSWYQQALGQGPQFIFQYYEEEERQRGNFPDRFSGHQFPNYSSELNVNALLLGDSALYLCASSLGAGGRNQPQHFGDGTRLSIL.

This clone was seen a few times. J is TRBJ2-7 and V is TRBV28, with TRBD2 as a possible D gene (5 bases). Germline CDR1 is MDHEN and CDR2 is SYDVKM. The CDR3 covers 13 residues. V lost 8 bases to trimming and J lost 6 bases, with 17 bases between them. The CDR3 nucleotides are TGTGCCAGCGTGACTACCCTCTCAGTCGAGCAGTACTTC. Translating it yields CASVTTLSVEQYF.